A selection of T cell receptor beta chains follows, all from one sample in a study of cytomegalovirus exposure and HLA in healthy donors. Generated by immunoSEQ multiplex PCR, the TCRdb table keeps only in-frame clones and is missing some. Of tens of thousands of clones in the sample, over 60% were seen once. Sequencing was carried out using PBMCs. These TCRs come from a boy aged 5 to 17 in good health and CMV-seropositive. Both conserved end residues are part of each CDR3. The D gene is left open where the match is weak. A row's size may be missing; if present it is once, few, many or a size class.

len	v_gene	abundance	j_gene	d_gene	CDR3aa	CDR3nt
17	TRBV7-9	few	TRBJ2-2	-	CASSPRVGRENTGELFF	TGTGCCAGCAGCCCCCGGGTGGGGCGGGAAAACACCGGGGAGCTGTTTTTT
17	TRBV7-9	-	TRBJ2-7	TRBD1	CASSLEGSGRGSSKQYF	TGTGCCAGCAGCTTAGAGGGTAGTGGCAGGGGGTCCTCCAAGCAGTACTTC
15	TRBV7-2	-	TRBJ1-4	-	CASSLVLGQDEKLFF	TGTGCCAGCAGCTTAGTGTTGGGACAAGATGAAAAACTGTTTTTT
14	TRBV18	-	TRBJ2-3	TRBD1	CASSKGQDTDTQYF	TGTGCCAGCTCAAAGGGACAGGACACAGATACGCAGTATTTT
15	TRBV4-3	-	TRBJ1-2	-	CASSLIRGEIYGYTF	TGCGCCAGCAGCCTTATCCGGGGGGAGATCTATGGCTACACCTTC
16	TRBV5-6	-	TRBJ2-3	TRBD1	CASSLRAGQGTDTQYF	TGTGCCAGCAGCTTGCGTGCCGGACAGGGTACAGATACGCAGTATTTT
17	TRBV6-4	-	TRBJ2-7	TRBD1	CASTYQRRTGGLHEQYF	TGTGCCAGCACCTACCAACGCCGGACAGGGGGCCTTCACGAGCAGTACTTC
16	TRBV5-1	-	TRBJ2-3	TRBD2	CASSSGTSGGRVTQYF	TGCGCCAGCAGCTCCGGGACTAGCGGGGGGAGAGTTACGCAGTATTTT
13	TRBV13	-	TRBJ2-1	-	CASSLPSNHEQFF	TGTGCCAGCAGCCTCCCTAGCAACCATGAGCAGTTCTTC
14	TRBV2	-	TRBJ1-5	TRBD1	CASRGQSSNQPQHF	TGTGCCAGCAGGGGACAGAGTAGCAATCAGCCCCAGCATTTT
15	TRBV2	-	TRBJ2-1	TRBD2	CASSELAATYNEQFF	TGTGCCAGCAGTGAACTAGCGGCCACCTACAATGAGCAGTTCTTC
15	TRBV25-1	-	TRBJ2-5	TRBD2	CASSESPGGWETQYF	TGTGCCAGCAGTGAATCCCCGGGGGGTTGGGAGACCCAGTACTTC
17	TRBV5-1	-	TRBJ2-7	TRBD2	CASSLAASGSLPREQYF	TGCGCCAGCAGCTTGGCGGCTAGCGGGAGCCTACCGCGCGAGCAGTACTTC
13	TRBV2	-	TRBJ2-7	-	CASNQRGGDEQYF	TGTGCCAGCAATCAGAGGGGGGGGGACGAGCAGTACTTC
13	TRBV25-1	-	TRBJ1-1	-	CASSEAGNTEAFF	TGTGCCAGCAGTGAAGCGGGGAACACTGAAGCTTTCTTT
18	TRBV27	-	TRBJ2-7	TRBD2	CASSPMERLAAVSYEQYF	TGTGCCAGCAGTCCTATGGAGAGACTAGCGGCAGTCTCCTACGAGCAGTACTTC
13	TRBV6-1	few	TRBJ1-1	-	CASSLKRDTEAFF	TGTGCCAGCAGCCTCAAAAGGGACACAGAAGCTTTCTTT
14	TRBV7-9	-	TRBJ1-1	-	CSSSRGHFNTEAFF	TGTTCCAGCAGTCGAGGACACTTTAACACTGAAGCTTTCTTT
14	TRBV30	-	TRBJ2-1	TRBD2	CAWRLAGVKNEQFF	TGTGCCTGGAGGTTAGCGGGAGTCAAAAATGAGCAGTTCTTC
14	TRBV18	-	TRBJ1-2	-	CASSPGVGDYGYTF	TGTGCCAGCTCACCAGGGGTGGGAGACTATGGCTACACCTTC
16	TRBV18	few	TRBJ2-2	TRBD1	CASSPPTTGDAGELFF	TGTGCCAGCTCACCACCAACTACAGGGGACGCCGGGGAGCTGTTTTTT
16	TRBV25-1	-	TRBJ1-2	-	CASSGEYGGRSYGYTF	TGTGCCAGCAGTGGAGAATACGGGGGGCGCAGCTATGGCTACACCTTC
13	TRBV29-1	once	TRBJ1-1	TRBD1	CSVSNRGHTEAFF	TGCAGCGTTTCAAACAGGGGGCATACTGAAGCTTTCTTT
16	TRBV9	-	TRBJ2-1	-	CASSGRQLMDYNEQFF	TGTGCCAGCAGCGGGAGACAGTTGATGGACTACAATGAGCAGTTCTTC